This T cell receptor beta chain is from a study of OX40 agonist ivuxolimab in advanced cancers. Points from the study as a whole: At 0.1 to 3.0 mg/kg, clonal expansion of CD4+ and CD8+ blood T cells had occurred by week 6.

With regard to this clone: Its target is unknown.

Produced via immunoSEQ multiplex PCR; TCRdb's table is partial and in-frame only. In the table there are 80,000 or so clones, more than 80% of which are singletons. V lost 5 bases to trimming and J lost 5 bases, with 15 bases between them. CDR1 is MNHNY, CDR2 SVGAGI, per germline (reference sequence). The CDR3 consists of 14 residues. The sequencing here drew on CD4+ or CD8+ T cells sorted from blood, taken in a trial of the OX40 agonist ivuxolimab. This chain uses TRBV6-6 with TRBJ2-5; TRBD1 or TRBD2 may be the D gene (7 bases each). The sequence was collected from an adult with an advanced solid tumor such as melanoma, head and neck, liver or kidney cancer. The CDR3 is CASSTRQGGETQYF. CDR3 DNA: TGTGCCAGCAGTACCCGACAGGGAGGGGAGACCCAGTACTTC.